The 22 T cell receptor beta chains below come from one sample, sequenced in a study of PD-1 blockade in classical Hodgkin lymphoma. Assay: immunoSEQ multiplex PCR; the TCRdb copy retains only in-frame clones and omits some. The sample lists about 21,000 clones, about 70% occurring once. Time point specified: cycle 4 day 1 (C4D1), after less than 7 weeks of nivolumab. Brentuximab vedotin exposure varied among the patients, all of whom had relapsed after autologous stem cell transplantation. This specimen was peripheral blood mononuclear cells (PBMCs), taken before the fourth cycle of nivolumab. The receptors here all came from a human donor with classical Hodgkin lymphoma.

CDR3 in DNA: TGTGCCAGCTACCCTGGGGGGGAATGGTATGGCTACACCTTC. It yields the protein CASYPGGEWYGYTF. The chain has TRBV5-5 and TRBJ1-2; maybe TRBD1 (5 bases). The CDR3 is 14 amino acids. Germline CDR1 SGHKS, CDR2 YYEKEE (reference sequence). The V end was cut by 7 bases, the J end by 5 bases, with 18 bases between.

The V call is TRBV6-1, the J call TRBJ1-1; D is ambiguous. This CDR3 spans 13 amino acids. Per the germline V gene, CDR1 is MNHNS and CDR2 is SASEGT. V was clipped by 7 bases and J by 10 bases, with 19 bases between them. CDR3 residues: CASTGGGVRGAFF. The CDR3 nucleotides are TGTGCCAGCACCGGTGGCGGGGTTCGAGGAGCTTTCTTT.

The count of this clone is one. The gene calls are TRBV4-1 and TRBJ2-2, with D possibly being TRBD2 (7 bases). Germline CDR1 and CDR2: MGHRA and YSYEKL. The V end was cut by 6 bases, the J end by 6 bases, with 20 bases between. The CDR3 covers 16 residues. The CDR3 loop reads CASRPRGGEGSGELFF. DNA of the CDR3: TGCGCCAGCAGACCGAGGGGGGGAGAGGGATCCGGGGAGCTGTTTTTT.

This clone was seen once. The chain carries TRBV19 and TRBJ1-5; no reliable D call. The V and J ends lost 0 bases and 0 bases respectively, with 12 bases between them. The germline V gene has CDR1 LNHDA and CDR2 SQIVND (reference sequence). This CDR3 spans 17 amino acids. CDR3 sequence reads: CASSIDPRTPSNQPQHF. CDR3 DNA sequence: TGTGCCAGTAGTATAGATCCCAGAACACCTAGCAATCAGCCCCAGCATTTT. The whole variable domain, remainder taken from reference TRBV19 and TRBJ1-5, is DGGITQSPKYLFRKEGQNVTLSCEQNLNHDAMYWYRQDPGQGLRLIYYSQIVNDFQKGDIAEGYSVSREKKESFPLTVTSAQKNPTAFYLCASSIDPRTPSNQPQHFGDGTRLSIL.

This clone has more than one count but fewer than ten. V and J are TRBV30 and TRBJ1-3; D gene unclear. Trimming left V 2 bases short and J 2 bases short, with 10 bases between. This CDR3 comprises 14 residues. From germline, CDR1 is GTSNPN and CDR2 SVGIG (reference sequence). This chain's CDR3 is CAWSKVTPGNTIYF. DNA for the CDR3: TGTGCCTGGAGTAAGGTGACACCTGGAAACACCATATATTTT.

Here the CDR3 reads CASSSPRSYEQYF. CDR3 coding DNA: TGTGCCAGCAGTTCCCCAAGGTCCTACGAGCAGTACTTC. This sequence joins TRBV6-5 and TRBJ2-7; D is uncertain. CDR1 is MNHEY and CDR2 is SVGAGI in the germline V gene. Trimming shortened V by 4 bases and J by 1 base, and 8 bases separated the two germline ends. The CDR3 totals 13 residues.

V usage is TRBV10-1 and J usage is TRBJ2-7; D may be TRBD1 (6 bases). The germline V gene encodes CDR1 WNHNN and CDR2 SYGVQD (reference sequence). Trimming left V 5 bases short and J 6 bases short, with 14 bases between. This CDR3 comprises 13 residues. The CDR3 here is CASSPTGLSEQYF. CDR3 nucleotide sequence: TGCGCCAGCAGTCCGACAGGACTGAGCGAGCAGTACTTC.

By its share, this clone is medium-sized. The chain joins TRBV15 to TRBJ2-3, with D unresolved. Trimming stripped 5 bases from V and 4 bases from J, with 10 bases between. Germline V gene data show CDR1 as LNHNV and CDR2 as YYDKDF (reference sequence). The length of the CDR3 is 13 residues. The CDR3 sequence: CATSEKRPDTQYF. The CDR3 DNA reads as TGTGCCACCAGCGAAAAAAGACCAGATACGCAGTATTTT. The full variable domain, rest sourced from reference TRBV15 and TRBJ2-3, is DAMVIQNPRYQVTQFGKPVTLSCSQTLNHNVMYWYQQKSSQAPKLLFHYYDKDFNNEADTPDNFQSRRPNTSFCFLDIRSPGLGDTAMYLCATSEKRPDTQYFGPGTRLTVL.

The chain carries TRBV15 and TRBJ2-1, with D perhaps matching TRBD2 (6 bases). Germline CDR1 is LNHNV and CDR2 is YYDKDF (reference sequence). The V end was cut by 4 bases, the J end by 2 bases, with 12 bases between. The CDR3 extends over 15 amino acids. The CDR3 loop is CATSIRTTTYNEQFF. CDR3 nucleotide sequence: TGTGCCACCAGCATTCGGACTACGACCTACAATGAGCAGTTCTTC.

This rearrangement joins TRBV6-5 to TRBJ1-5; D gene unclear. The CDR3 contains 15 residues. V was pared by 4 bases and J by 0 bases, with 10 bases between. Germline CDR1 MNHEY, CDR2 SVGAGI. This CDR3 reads CASSLGRYSNQPQHF. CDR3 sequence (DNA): TGTGCCAGCAGTTTGGGTAGATATAGCAATCAGCCCCAGCATTTT.

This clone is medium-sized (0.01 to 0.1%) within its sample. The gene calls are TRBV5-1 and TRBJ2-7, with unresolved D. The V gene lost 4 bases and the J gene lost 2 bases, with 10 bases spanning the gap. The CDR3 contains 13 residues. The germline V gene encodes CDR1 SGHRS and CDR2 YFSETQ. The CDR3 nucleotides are TGCGCCAGCAGCGATACGCCTACCTACGAGCAGTACTTC. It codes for CASSDTPTYEQYF.

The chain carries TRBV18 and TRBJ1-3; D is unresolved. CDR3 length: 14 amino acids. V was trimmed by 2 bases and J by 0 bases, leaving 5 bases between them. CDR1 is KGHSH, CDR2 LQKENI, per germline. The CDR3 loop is CASSPEFSGNTIYF. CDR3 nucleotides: TGTGCCAGCTCACCAGAGTTCTCTGGAAACACCATATATTTT.

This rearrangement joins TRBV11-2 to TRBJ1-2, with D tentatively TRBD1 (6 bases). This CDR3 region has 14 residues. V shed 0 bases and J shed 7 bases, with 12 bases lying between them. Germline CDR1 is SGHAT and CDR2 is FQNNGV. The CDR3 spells CASSLDNRVGGYTF. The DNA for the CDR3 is TGTGCCAGCAGCTTAGACAACAGGGTGGGTGGCTACACCTTC.

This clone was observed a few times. The CDR3 loop is CASSSIGLAASYEQYF. The CDR3 nucleotides read TGTGCCAGCAGTTCAATTGGACTAGCGGCATCCTACGAGCAGTACTTC. The chain carries TRBV27 and TRBJ2-7; 10 nucleotides agree with TRBD2. Trimming cost V 4 bases and J 1 base; bases outside gene matches: 7. This CDR3 is 16 amino acids long. Germline V gene lookup returns CDR1 MNHEY and CDR2 SMNVEV (reference sequence).

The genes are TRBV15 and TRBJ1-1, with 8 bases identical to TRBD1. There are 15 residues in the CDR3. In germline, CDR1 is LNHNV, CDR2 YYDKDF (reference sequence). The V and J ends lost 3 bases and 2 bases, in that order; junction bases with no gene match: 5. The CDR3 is CATSRTGAENTEAFF. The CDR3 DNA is TGTGCCACCAGCAGGACAGGGGCGGAAAACACTGAAGCTTTCTTT.

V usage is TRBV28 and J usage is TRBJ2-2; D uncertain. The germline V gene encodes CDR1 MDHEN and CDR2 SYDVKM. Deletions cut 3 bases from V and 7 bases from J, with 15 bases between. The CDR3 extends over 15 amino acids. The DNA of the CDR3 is TGTGCCAGCAGTTTCCCAAACACCCGTGGCGGGGAGCTGTTTTTT. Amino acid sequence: CASSFPNTRGGELFF.

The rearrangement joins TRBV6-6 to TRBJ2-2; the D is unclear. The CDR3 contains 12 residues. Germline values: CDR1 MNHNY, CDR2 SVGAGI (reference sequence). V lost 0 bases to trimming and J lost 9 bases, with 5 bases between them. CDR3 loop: CASSYSPRELFF. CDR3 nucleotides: TGTGCCAGCAGTTACTCTCCCCGGGAGCTGTTTTTT.

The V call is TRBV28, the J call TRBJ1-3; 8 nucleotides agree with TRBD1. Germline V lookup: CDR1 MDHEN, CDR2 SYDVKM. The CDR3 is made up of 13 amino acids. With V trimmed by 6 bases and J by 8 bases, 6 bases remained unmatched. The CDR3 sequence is CASRRQGADTIYF. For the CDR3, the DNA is TGTGCCAGCAGACGCCAGGGGGCAGACACCATATATTTT.

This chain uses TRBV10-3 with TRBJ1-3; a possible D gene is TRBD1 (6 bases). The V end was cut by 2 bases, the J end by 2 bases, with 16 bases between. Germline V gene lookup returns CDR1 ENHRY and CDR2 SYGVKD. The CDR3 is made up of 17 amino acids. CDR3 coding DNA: TGTGCCATCAGTGAGGATCGGGGGGCCTCAGCTGGAAACACCATATATTTT. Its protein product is CAISEDRGASAGNTIYF.

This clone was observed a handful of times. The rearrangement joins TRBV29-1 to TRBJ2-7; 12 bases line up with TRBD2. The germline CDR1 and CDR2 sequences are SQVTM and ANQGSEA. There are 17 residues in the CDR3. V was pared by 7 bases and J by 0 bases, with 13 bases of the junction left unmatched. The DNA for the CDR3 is TGCAGCGCTATAAGACTAGCGGGAGAGGTCCCCTCCTACGAGCAGTACTTC. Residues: CSAIRLAGEVPSYEQYF.

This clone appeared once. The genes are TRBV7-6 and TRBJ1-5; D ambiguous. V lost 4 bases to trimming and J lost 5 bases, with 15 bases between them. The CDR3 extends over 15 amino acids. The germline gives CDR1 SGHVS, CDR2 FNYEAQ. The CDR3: CASSSYELPDQPQHF. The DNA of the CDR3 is TGTGCCAGCAGCTCATACGAGCTGCCCGATCAGCCCCAGCATTTT.

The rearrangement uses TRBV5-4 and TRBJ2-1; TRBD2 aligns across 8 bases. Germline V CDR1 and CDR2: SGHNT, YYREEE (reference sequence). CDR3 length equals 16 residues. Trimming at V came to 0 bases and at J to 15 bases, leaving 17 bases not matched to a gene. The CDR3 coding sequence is TGTGCCAGCAGCTTGGTTGGGGCCCAGGGACTAGGGAGTCTGTTCTTC. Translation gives CASSLVGAQGLGSLFF.